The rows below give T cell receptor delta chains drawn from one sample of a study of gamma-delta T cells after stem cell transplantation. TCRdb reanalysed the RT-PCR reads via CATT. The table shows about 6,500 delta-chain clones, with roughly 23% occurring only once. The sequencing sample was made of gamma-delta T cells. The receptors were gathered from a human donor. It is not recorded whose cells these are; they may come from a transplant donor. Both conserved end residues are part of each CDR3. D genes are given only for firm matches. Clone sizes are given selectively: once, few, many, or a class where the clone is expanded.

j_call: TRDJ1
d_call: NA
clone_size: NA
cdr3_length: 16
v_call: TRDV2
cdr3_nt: TGTGCCTGTGACACGATGGGGGGCCTGTACACCGATAAACTCATCTTT
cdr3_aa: CACDTMGGLYTDKLIF

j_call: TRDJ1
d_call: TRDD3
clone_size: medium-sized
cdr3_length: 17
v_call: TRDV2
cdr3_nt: TGTGCCTGTGACACCGTCCACTGGGGGACCCTCACCGGTAAACTCATCTTT
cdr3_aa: CACDTVHWGTLTGKLIF

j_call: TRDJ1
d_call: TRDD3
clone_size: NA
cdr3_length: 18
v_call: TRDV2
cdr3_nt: TGTGCCTGTGACACCGTCCGTGGGGGATACGCGTACACCGATAAACTCATCTTT
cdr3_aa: CACDTVRGGYAYTDKLIF

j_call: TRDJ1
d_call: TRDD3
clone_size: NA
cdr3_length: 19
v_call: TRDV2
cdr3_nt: TGTGCCTGTGACGGATTGGGGGATCCTGAAATACACCGAACCGATAAACTCATCTTT
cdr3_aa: CACDGLGDPEIHRTDKLIF

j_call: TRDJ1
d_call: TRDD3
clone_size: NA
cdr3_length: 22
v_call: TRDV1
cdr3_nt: TGTGCTCTTGAGGAACTAGTTGGTTGGTTCCCTCTGCGGGATACTTACACCGATAAACTCATCTTT
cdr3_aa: CALEELVGWFPLRDTYTDKLIF

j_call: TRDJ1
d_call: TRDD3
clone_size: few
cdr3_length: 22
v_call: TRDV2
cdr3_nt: TGTGCTTGTGACGAAACCCTTTCCTATGCGAGTGCTGGGGGATACTACACCGATAAACTCATCTTT
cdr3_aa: CACDETLSYASAGGYYTDKLIF

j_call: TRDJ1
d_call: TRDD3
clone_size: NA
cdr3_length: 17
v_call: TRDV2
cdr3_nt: TGTGCCTGTGACACCCTTTACCCGGGATACTCCTCGGATAAACTCATCTTT
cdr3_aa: CACDTLYPGYSSDKLIF

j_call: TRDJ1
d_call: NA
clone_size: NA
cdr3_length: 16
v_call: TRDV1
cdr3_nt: TGTGCTCTTGGGGACCCTGAGTATACGGACACCGATAAACTCATCTTT
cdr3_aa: CALGDPEYTDTDKLIF

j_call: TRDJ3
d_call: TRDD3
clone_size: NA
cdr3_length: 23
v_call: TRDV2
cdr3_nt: TGTGCCTGTGACGAAGTACTGGGGGATTCAAACACTCCAAGCTCCTGGGACACCCGACAGATGTTTTTC
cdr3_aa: CACDEVLGDSNTPSSWDTRQMFF

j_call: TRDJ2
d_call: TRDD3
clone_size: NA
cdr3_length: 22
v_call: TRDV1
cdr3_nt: TGTGCTCTTGGGGAGCCGATTTACAGCAACTGGGGGATACGCGTATGGTGGGCACAACTCTTCTTT
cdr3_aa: CALGEPIYSNWGIRVWWAQLFF

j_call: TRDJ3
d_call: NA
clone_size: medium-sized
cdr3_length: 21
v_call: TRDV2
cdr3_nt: TGTGCCTGTGACACGACTAACCAGCGTACTGATCAATCCTGGGACACCCGACAGATGTTTTTC
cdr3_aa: CACDTTNQRTDQSWDTRQMFF

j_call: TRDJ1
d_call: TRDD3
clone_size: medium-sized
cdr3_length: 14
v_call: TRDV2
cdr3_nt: TGTGCCTGTTACGGTCTGGGGGACACCGATAAACTCATCTTT
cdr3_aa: CACYGLGDTDKLIF

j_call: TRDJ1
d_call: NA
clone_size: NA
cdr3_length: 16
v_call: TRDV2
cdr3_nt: TGTGCCTGTGACACCGTCAGGAGGTATGGCACCGATAAACTCATCTTT
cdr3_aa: CACDTVRRYGTDKLIF

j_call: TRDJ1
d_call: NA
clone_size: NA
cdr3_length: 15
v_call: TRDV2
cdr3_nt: TGTGCCTGTGACACCATACTGGGAAAGAGGAATAAACTCATCTTT
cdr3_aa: CACDTILGKRNKLIF

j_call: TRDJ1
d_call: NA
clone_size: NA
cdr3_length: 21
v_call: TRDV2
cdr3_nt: TGTGCCTGTGACCAACTTCGGTTATCTGGGGACCAGCAATCCCCGATCGATAAACTCATCTTT
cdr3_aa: CACDQLRLSGDQQSPIDKLIF

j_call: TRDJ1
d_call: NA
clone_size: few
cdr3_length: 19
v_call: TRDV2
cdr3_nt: TGTGCCTGTGACAAGGTGGTCGCCCTGGGGACCACAAACACCGATAAACTCATCTTT
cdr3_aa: CACDKVVALGTTNTDKLIF

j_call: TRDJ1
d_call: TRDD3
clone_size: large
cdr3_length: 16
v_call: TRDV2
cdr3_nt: TGTGCCTGTGACAGCCTGGGGGACAAATACACCGATAAACTCATCTTT
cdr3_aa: CACDSLGDKYTDKLIF

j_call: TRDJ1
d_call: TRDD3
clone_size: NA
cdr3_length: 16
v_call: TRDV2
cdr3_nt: TGTGCCTGTGACACCGTCTGGGGATACCTGGGCGATAAACTCATCTTT
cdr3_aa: CACDTVWGYLGDKLIF

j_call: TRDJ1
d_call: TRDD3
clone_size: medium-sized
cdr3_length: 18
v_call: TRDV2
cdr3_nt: TGTGCCTGTGACGGGCCGCTGGGGGATACTTTAACCACCGATAAACTCATCTTT
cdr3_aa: CACDGPLGDTLTTDKLIF

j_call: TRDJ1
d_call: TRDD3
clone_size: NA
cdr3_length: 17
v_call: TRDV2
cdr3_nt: TGTGCCTGTGACACCTGGGGGATAAGGGGCGAAAAAAAAGAACTCATCTTT
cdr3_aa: CACDTWGIRGEKKELIF

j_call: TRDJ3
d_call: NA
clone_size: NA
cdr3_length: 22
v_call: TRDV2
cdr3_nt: TGTGCCTGTGACACCGTACCTACCATAACGCGGCCACTCTCCTGGGACACCCGACAGATGTTTTTC
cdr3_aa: CACDTVPTITRPLSWDTRQMFF

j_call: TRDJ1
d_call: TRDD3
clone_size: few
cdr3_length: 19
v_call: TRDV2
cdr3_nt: TGTGCCTGTGACACAATGGGATACAGGGCGAATGGGGACACCGATAAACTCATCTTT
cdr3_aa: CACDTMGYRANGDTDKLIF

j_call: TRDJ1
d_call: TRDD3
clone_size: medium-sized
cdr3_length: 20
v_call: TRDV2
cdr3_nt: TGTGCCTGTGACACAGTACGCCCTCTGGGGGATACTGAGTTCGCCGATAAACTCATCTTT
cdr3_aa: CACDTVRPLGDTEFADKLIF

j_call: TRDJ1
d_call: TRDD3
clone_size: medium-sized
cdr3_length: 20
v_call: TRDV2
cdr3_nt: TGTGCCTGTGACACCGTGGGGTCCTACCCGGGGGATAGGAGAACCGATAAACTCATCTTT
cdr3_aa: CACDTVGSYPGDRRTDKLIF

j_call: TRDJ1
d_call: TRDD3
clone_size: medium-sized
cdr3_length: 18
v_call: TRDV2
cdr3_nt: TGTGCCTGTGACTCCCTGGGGACCCCTGGGGGATTCGGCGATAAACTCATCTTT
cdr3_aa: CACDSLGTPGGFGDKLIF

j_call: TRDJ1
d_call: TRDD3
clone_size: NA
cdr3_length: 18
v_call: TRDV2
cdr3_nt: TGTGCCTGTGACACCTGGGGGACATCGAGGAAGTACACCGATAAACTCATCTTT
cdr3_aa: CACDTWGTSRKYTDKLIF

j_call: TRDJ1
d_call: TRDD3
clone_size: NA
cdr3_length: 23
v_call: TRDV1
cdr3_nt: TGTGCTCTTGGGGAATATCATCTCCTTCCGTACTGGGGGACGCCTGCGGACACCGATAAACTCATCTTT
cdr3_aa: CALGEYHLLPYWGTPADTDKLIF

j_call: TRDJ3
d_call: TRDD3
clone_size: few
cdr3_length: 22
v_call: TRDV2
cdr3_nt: TGTGCCTGTGACATTATTCTACTGGGGGATACACTCTCTGACTGGGACACCCGACAGATGTTTTTC
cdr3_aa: CACDIILLGDTLSDWDTRQMFF

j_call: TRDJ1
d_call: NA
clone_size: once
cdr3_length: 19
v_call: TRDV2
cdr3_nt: TGTGCCTGTGACACCGTGAGCCTGGGGATCCAATCGTACACCGATAAACTCATCTTT
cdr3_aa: CACDTVSLGIQSYTDKLIF

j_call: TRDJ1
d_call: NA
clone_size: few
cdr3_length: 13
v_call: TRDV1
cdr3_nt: TGTGCTCTTGGGGGGACCCTAACCGATAAACTCATCTTT
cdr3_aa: CALGGTLTDKLIF

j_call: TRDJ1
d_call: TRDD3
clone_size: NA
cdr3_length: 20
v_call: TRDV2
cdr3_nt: TGTGCCTGTGACACCGTGGTGCTGGGGGATACCAGGGATTACACCGATAAACTCATCTTT
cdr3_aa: CACDTVVLGDTRDYTDKLIF

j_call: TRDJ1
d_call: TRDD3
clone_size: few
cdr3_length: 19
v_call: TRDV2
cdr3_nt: TGTGCCTGTGAGGAGCTAGGTACTGGGGGATACGATGGCACCGATAAACTCATCTTT
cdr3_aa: CACEELGTGGYDGTDKLIF

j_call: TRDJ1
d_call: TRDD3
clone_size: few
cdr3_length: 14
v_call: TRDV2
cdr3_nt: TGTGCCTGTGACTCACTGGGGGATACCGATAAACTCATCTTT
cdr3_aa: CACDSLGDTDKLIF

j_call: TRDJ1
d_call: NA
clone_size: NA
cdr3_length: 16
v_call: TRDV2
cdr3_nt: TGTGCCTGTGACACCGTAGAGGGGATTAACACCGATAAACTCATCTTT
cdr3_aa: CACDTVEGINTDKLIF

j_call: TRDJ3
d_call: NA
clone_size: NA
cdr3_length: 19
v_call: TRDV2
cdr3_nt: TGTGCCTGTGACGGAGTGGGGGCTCTGGGGCCCTGGGACACCCGACAGATGTTTTTC
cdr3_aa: CACDGVGALGPWDTRQMFF

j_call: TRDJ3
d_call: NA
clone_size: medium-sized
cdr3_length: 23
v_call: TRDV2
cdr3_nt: TGTGCCTGTGACACGGTTCTTCCGAGTGGTCCCGGAGGGAGCTCCTGGGACACCCGACAGATGTTTTTC
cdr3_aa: CACDTVLPSGPGGSSWDTRQMFF

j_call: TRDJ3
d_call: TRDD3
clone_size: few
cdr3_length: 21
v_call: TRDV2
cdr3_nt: TGTGCCTGTGACACTGTACTGGGGGATACCCGCGGGGCCTGGGACACCCGACAGATGTTTTTC
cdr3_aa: CACDTVLGDTRGAWDTRQMFF

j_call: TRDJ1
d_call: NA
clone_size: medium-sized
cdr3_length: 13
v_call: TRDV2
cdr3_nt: TGTGCCTGTGACAGGCTTAAGACCGATAAACTCATCTTT
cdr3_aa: CACDRLKTDKLIF

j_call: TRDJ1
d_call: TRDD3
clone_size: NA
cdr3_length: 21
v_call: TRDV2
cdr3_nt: TGTGCCTGTGACACCCTAGGGGGGGTACTGGGGGATACCCTGTACACCGATAAACTCATCTTT
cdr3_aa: CACDTLGGVLGDTLYTDKLIF

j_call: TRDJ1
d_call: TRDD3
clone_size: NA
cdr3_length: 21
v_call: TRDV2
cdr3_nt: TGTGCCTGTGACACCCCACAGTACTGGGGGATGATCCCACGAATACCGGATAAACTCATCTTT
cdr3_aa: CACDTPQYWGMIPRIPDKLIF

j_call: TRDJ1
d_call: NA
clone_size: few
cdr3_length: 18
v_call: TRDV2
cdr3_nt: TGTGCCTGTGACACCGTCCCCACGGAGGGGGTTGCGACCGATAAACTCATCTTT
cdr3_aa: CACDTVPTEGVATDKLIF